The rows below give T cell receptor beta chains drawn from one sample of a study of shared clonotypes between healthy human individuals. The repertoire was sequenced with immunoSEQ multiplex PCR; TCRdb's copy has only in-frame clones and lacks some. The repertoire includes around 2.1 million clones, roughly 95% of them detected once, and around 0.13% sits in the top ten. Input material: naive CD4+ T cells sorted from blood. All receptors derive from a man between 18 and 29 years old in good health. The conserved cysteine and the conserved F or W are not part of the CDR3 here. D genes are given only for firm matches.

TRBJ1-4	NA	TRBV19	ASTRLGGTNEKLF
TRBJ1-1	NA	TRBV18	ASSQGEGTEAF
TRBJ1-4	NA	TRBV30	AWSGGVRSEKLF
TRBJ1-1	NA	TRBV5-1	ASSFGGINTEAF
TRBJ1-4	NA	TRBV7-2	ASSLSFRGSNEKLF
TRBJ2-3	NA	TRBV30	AWSGPDNTDTQY
TRBJ2-7	TRBD1	TRBV4-1	ASSRQRTGGGYEQY
TRBJ2-2	TRBD1	TRBV5-4	ASSFSTGLWLNTGELF
TRBJ2-7	NA	TRBV6-1	ASRRGSYEQY
TRBJ1-3	NA	TRBV20-1	SGTGGNTIY
TRBJ2-2	TRBD2	TRBV27	ATSSSFLAGNTGELF
TRBJ1-6	NA	TRBV10-3	AIRAREGDNSPLH
TRBJ2-5	TRBD2	TRBV5-1	ASSFPGGETQY
TRBJ1-1	TRBD1	TRBV6-6	ASRGTGAPNTEAF
TRBJ2-7	NA	TRBV6-5	ASSYSTWGYEQY
TRBJ1-2	TRBD1	TRBV6-1	ASSETAGGRGYT
TRBJ1-1	TRBD1	TRBV28	ASSIWPKGAKGTEAF
TRBJ1-3	NA	TRBV7-9	ASSRGQTSGNTIY
TRBJ1-5	NA	TRBV30	AWDTNSNQPQH
TRBJ2-7	TRBD1	TRBV6-5	ASSPARTGVGEQY
TRBJ2-2	TRBD1	TRBV5-5	ASSSTGTANTGELF
TRBJ2-3	NA	TRBV6-5	ASSLTADTQY
TRBJ1-5	NA	TRBV7-9	ASSPTGNQPQH
TRBJ1-3	NA	TRBV6-5	ASSKKGGGNTIY
TRBJ1-1	TRBD1	TRBV6-5	ASSQGGEAF
TRBJ2-7	TRBD2	TRBV5-1	ASSSLLAGGPGEQY
TRBJ2-1	NA	TRBV18	ASSPLSGGQF
TRBJ2-1	NA	TRBV6-5	ASSYSTTNEQF
TRBJ1-3	NA	TRBV19	ASSIGGQSGPRNTIY
TRBJ2-1	NA	TRBV20-1	SASRDFQF
TRBJ2-7	NA	TRBV15	ATSRDRGYEQY
TRBJ1-2	TRBD1	TRBV7-2	ASSLRQGNYGYT
TRBJ2-7	NA	TRBV27	ASSSLPSTQIGGQY
TRBJ2-7	TRBD1	TRBV5-6	ASRTGTGGSEQY
TRBJ2-7	NA	TRBV10-2	ASSEVLITNYEQY
TRBJ2-1	TRBD2	TRBV7-6	ASVAGGYNEQF
TRBJ2-3	TRBD1	TRBV10-3	AIRQGTDTQY
TRBJ1-6	TRBD1	TRBV5-8	ASSSGTGIYNSPLH
TRBJ2-2	NA	TRBV30	AWSTHTVNTGELF
TRBJ1-4	NA	TRBV10-3	AISESFLAGTLGEKLF
TRBJ1-1	TRBD1	TRBV10-1	ASSDIPGQGNTEAF
TRBJ1-1	NA	TRBV27	ASSYSMNTEAF
TRBJ1-2	NA	TRBV6-1	ASTLSTGPYGYT
TRBJ1-1	NA	TRBV28	ASSLFVYWEGTQAF
TRBJ2-3	TRBD1	TRBV4-2	ASSQPTGGTDTQY